This is a list of T cell receptor beta chains from one sample in a study of cytomegalovirus exposure and HLA in healthy donors. Only in-frame clones appear in the TCRdb table, and some are missing; sequencing was by immunoSEQ multiplex PCR. The top ten clones hold around 8.8% of a sample with 100,000 to 120,000 clones, more than 65% of them seen once. The sample was PBMCs. Source of these receptors: a man aged 35 to 55 in good health and CMV-seropositive. The CDR3 runs from the conserved cysteine through the conserved F or W. A D gene is named only where the DNA matches it firmly. For some rows the clone size is stated as once, few or many, or as a class when expanded; others skip it.

V gene	clone size	J gene	D gene	CDR3 DNA	CDR3 protein
TRBV7-3	once	TRBJ2-7	TRBD1	TGTGCCAGCAGCGCGGGACAGGCCCACGAGCAGTACTTC	CASSAGQAHEQYF
TRBV5-1	NA	TRBJ2-2	TRBD2	TGCGCCAGCAGCTTGGGGCTAGCGGGAGACACCGGGGAGCTGTTTTTT	CASSLGLAGDTGELFF
TRBV2	NA	TRBJ2-5	NA	TGTGCCGCTTTGGGGGGGGCGCAAGAGACCCAGTACTTC	CAALGGAQETQYF
TRBV29-1	once	TRBJ2-7	NA	TGCAGCGCTAGACAGACGAGCTCCTACGAGCAGTACTTC	CSARQTSSYEQYF
TRBV7-9	NA	TRBJ2-3	NA	TGTGCCAGCAGCCCGGCAGGTACAGATACGCAGTATTTT	CASSPAGTDTQYF
TRBV5-1	NA	TRBJ1-5	TRBD1	TGCGCCAGCAGCTTGACAGGGGGTAGCAATCAGCCCCAGCATTTT	CASSLTGGSNQPQHF
TRBV6-5	NA	TRBJ1-2	NA	TGTGCCAGCAGTTACTGGTCTCAGGGGAACTATGGCTACACCTTC	CASSYWSQGNYGYTF
TRBV30	NA	TRBJ1-1	TRBD1	TGTGCCTGGAGTGCCGAGGACAGGGAAATTCTATCCTTT	CAWSAEDREILSF
TRBV7-4	NA	TRBJ1-2	NA	TGTGCCAGCAGCTTAGGACTTGGACAGTACAGGCCCCCCCCCTCCTATGGCTACACCTTC	CASSLGLGQYRPPPSYGYTF
TRBV5-6	NA	TRBJ1-1	TRBD1	TGTGCCAGCAGCTGGAGGACAGGGAATACTGAAGCTTTCTTT	CASSWRTGNTEAFF
TRBV5-1	NA	TRBJ2-3	TRBD2	TGCGCCAGCAGCCCAGCAAACGTAGGGTCAGCGGGGAGTAGGGCAGATACGCAGTATTTT	CASSPANVGSAGSRADTQYF
TRBV5-4	NA	TRBJ1-6	TRBD1	TGTGCCAGCAGCCGGGGACAGGGCAATTCACCCCTCCACTTT	CASSRGQGNSPLHF
TRBV2	NA	TRBJ1-3	NA	TGTGCCAGCAGTGAAGGCAGGTTCTCTGGAAACACCATATATTTT	CASSEGRFSGNTIYF
TRBV7-2	NA	TRBJ2-1	NA	TGTGCCAGCAGCCCAAGACAGAGGGAGCAGTTCTTC	CASSPRQREQFF
TRBV19	once	TRBJ1-1	NA	TGTGCCAGTAGCCCGCCCCAGGTTGGAACTGAAGCTTTCTTT	CASSPPQVGTEAFF
TRBV28	NA	TRBJ2-3	TRBD1	TGTGCCAGCAGTTTACGGACAGGGGCGTCGACAGATACGCAGTATTTT	CASSLRTGASTDTQYF
TRBV27	NA	TRBJ1-2	TRBD1	TGTGCCAGCAGTATCCGACAGGGGCTCATCTATGGCTACACCTTC	CASSIRQGLIYGYTF
TRBV7-6	NA	TRBJ2-5	TRBD1	TGTGCCAGCAGCCCGGGACAGACAGGCTCGGAGACCCAGTACTTC	CASSPGQTGSETQYF
TRBV4-3	NA	TRBJ1-5	NA	TGCGCCAGCAGCCAAGACTACAGAAGGGGTACTAGCAATCAGCCCCAGCATTTT	CASSQDYRRGTSNQPQHF
TRBV5-4	NA	TRBJ2-5	NA	TGTGCCAGCAGCTCCCTTAGCGGGACCCAGTACTTC	CASSSLSGTQYF
TRBV6-1	NA	TRBJ2-2	NA	TGTGCCAGCAGAACCAGTCATGCGAACACCGGGGAGCTGTTTTTT	CASRTSHANTGELFF
TRBV7-3	NA	TRBJ1-6	NA	TGTGCCAGCAGCTTAAGCGGGGGGGGGAATTCACCCCTCCACTTT	CASSLSGGGNSPLHF
TRBV7-2	NA	TRBJ2-7	TRBD1	TGTGCCAGCAGCTTAAGCCCCGGGACAGCCTACGAGCAGTACTTC	CASSLSPGTAYEQYF
TRBV5-1	NA	TRBJ2-1	NA	TGCGCCAGCAGCTTGGAACAGGGGAGGAATGAGCAGTTCTTC	CASSLEQGRNEQFF
TRBV30	NA	TRBJ1-6	TRBD1	TGTGCCTGGAGTACACCGACAGGGAGTAATTCACCCCTCCACTTT	CAWSTPTGSNSPLHF
TRBV29-1	once	TRBJ2-6	TRBD1	TGCAGCGTCGAGAGGACAGGCTCTGGGGCCAACGTCCTGACTTTC	CSVERTGSGANVLTF
TRBV18	NA	TRBJ1-2	NA	TGTGCCAGCTCACCTTCCTATGGGAGCAGCCTTTTTAACTATGGCTACACCTTC	CASSPSYGSSLFNYGYTF
TRBV27	NA	TRBJ1-3	TRBD1	TGTGCCAGCAGTTTCAGAGGAGGGACAGTCTCTGGAAACACCATATATTTT	CASSFRGGTVSGNTIYF
TRBV4-2	once	TRBJ2-2	NA	TGTGCCAGCAGCCAAGATCAAAAGGCAGGGGCCGGGGAGCTGTTTTTT	CASSQDQKAGAGELFF
TRBV9	NA	TRBJ2-3	NA	TGTGCCAGCAGCGTCCTAGCTGCAAGCACAGATACGCAGTATTTT	CASSVLAASTDTQYF
TRBV9	NA	TRBJ2-1	TRBD2	TGTGCCAGCAGCGCGCCCGGGACTAGCGGATCCTACAATGAGCAGTTCTTC	CASSAPGTSGSYNEQFF
TRBV30	NA	TRBJ2-1	NA	TGTGCCTGGAGTGTATATGGGGAGTGGGGTTCCGTTGAGCAGTTCTTC	CAWSVYGEWGSVEQFF
TRBV28	few	TRBJ2-1	TRBD2	TGTGCCAGCAGTTACGGGACTAGCGGGAGGAATGAGCAGTTCTTC	CASSYGTSGRNEQFF
TRBV7-2	NA	TRBJ1-1	NA	TGTGCCAGCAGCTTTAGAGTCAGGGGTCTTGCTGAAGCTTTCTTT	CASSFRVRGLAEAFF
TRBV5-4	NA	TRBJ2-5	TRBD2	TGTGCCAGCAGCTCTTCGTTGGAAGCGGGAGTAGGGGAGACCCAGTACTTC	CASSSSLEAGVGETQYF
TRBV30	NA	TRBJ1-5	TRBD1	TGTGCCTGGAGTCCCGGGACAGGGGTCAGATTGCACAATCAGCCCCAGCATTTT	CAWSPGTGVRLHNQPQHF
TRBV7-9	NA	TRBJ2-7	TRBD1	TGTGCCAGCCCCCCTGCAGGGGGTATCTACGAGCAGTACTTC	CASPPAGGIYEQYF
TRBV28	NA	TRBJ2-3	TRBD1	TGTGCCAGCAGTCGATCATGGACAGGGGGCATAGCAGATACGCAGTATTTT	CASSRSWTGGIADTQYF
TRBV30	NA	TRBJ2-1	TRBD2	TGTGCCTGGAGTCACAAGACCAGCGGGAGGGCCAATGAGCAGTTCTTC	CAWSHKTSGRANEQFF
TRBV11-3	NA	TRBJ2-1	NA	TGTGCCAGCAATCTCTTCGCGTCCTACAATGAGCAGTTCTTC	CASNLFASYNEQFF
TRBV2	NA	TRBJ2-3	TRBD1	TGTGCCAGCAGTGCACAGGGGGGCACAGATACGCAGTATTTT	CASSAQGGTDTQYF
TRBV5-6	few	TRBJ2-1	TRBD2	TGTGCCAGCAGCTCCCGACTAGCTTACAATGAGCAGTTCTTC	CASSSRLAYNEQFF
TRBV6-1	NA	TRBJ2-5	TRBD2	TGTGCCAGCAGTGAATGGACTAGCGGGGGGGCAAGAGAGACCCAGTACTTC	CASSEWTSGGARETQYF
TRBV5-6	NA	TRBJ2-7	NA	TGTGCCAGCAGCCCCGATCGGGTCGGGGAGCAGTACTTC	CASSPDRVGEQYF
TRBV6-5	NA	TRBJ1-3	NA	TGTGCCAGCAGTTATTTTGCCGAGGACACCCAAGATTTT	CASSYFAEDTQDF